The 7 T cell receptor beta chains reported below all come from one sample, sequenced in a study of cytomegalovirus exposure and HLA in healthy donors. TCRdb's copy holds only in-frame clones and misses some; the assay was immunoSEQ multiplex PCR. This table has 50,000 to 70,000 clones, 85% to 95% appearing once. Sequencing was done on a sample of PBMCs. The source of these receptors is a woman aged 18-29 years in good health and CMV-seropositive.

Remarks on this clone: The junction differs from germline at one of its ends, possibly a read error. The chain recombines TRBV30 with TRBJ2-3; tentatively, D is TRBD2 (5 bases). The CDR3 length is 13 residues. Germline lookup yields CDR1 GTSNPN and CDR2 SVGIG (reference sequence). CDR3 in DNA: TGTGCCTGGAGGGTGGCTAGCACATATACGCAGTATTTT. It yields the protein CAWRVASTYTQYF.

The chain combines TRBV21-1 with TRBJ2-7; the tabulated D call, TRBD1, remains unverified against the DNA. TRBV21-1 counts as a pseudogene. The CDR3 is 13 amino acids. DNA for the CDR3: TGTGCCGTCAGACAGGGGAAAGGGTACGAGCAGTACTTC. Protein: CAVRQGKGYEQYF.

The rearrangement joins TRBV11-2 to TRBJ2-7; perhaps TRBD1 as D (5 bases). The germline gives CDR1 SGHAT, CDR2 FQNNGV. V was trimmed by 1 base and J by 3 bases, leaving 13 bases between them. The CDR3 runs 15 residues. CDR3 sequence reads: CASSLAPDRVYEQYF. The CDR3 DNA follows: TGTGCCAGCAGCTTAGCCCCTGACAGAGTCTACGAGCAGTACTTC.

The gene calls are TRBV5-1 and TRBJ1-1, with D possibly being TRBD1 (6 bases). The V gene's germline CDR1 is SGHRS and CDR2 YFSETQ. This CDR3 is built from 14 residues. The V gene lost 7 bases and the J gene lost 8 bases, with 21 bases spanning the gap. The CDR3 loop reads CASRLTLQGPEAFF. The CDR3 bases are TGCGCCAGCCGCCTTACCTTACAGGGACCCGAAGCTTTCTTT.

The chain is built from TRBV13 and TRBJ2-7; no clear D gene. This CDR3 comprises 13 residues. Germline assignment: CDR1 PRHDT and CDR2 FYEKMQ (reference sequence). V lost 5 bases and J 2 bases, leaving 10 bases between the germline ends. CDR3 nucleotide sequence: TGTGCCAGCAGCCGGTTTCAGGCCTACGAGCAGTACTTC. Amino acid sequence: CASSRFQAYEQYF.

V is TRBV19 and J is TRBJ2-7; perhaps TRBD1 as D (5 bases). Trimming left V 3 bases short and J 2 bases short, with 14 bases between. CDR3 size: 15 residues. Germline-derived CDR1 and CDR2 are LNHDA and SQIVND (reference sequence). CDR3 DNA: TGTGCCAGTAGTATGGTATGGGAAGGGGCCTACGAGCAGTACTTC. It specifies CASSMVWEGAYEQYF. Variable domain in full (rest from reference TRBV19 and TRBJ2-7): DGGITQSPKYLFRKEGQNVTLSCEQNLNHDAMYWYRQDPGQGLRLIYYSQIVNDFQKGDIAEGYSVSREKKESFPLTVTSAQKNPTAFYLCASSMVWEGAYEQYFGPGTRLTVT.

This clone was detected once. The chain has TRBV6-6 and TRBJ1-5; D perhaps matches TRBD1 (5 bases). V was shortened by 6 bases and J by 2 bases, with 17 bases between the two germline ends. Germline CDR1 is MNHNY and CDR2 is SVGAGI (reference sequence). The CDR3 spans 16 residues. CDR3 residues: CASRPNRKQGNQPQHF. The CDR3, as DNA: TGTGCCAGCAGACCCAACAGGAAACAGGGCAATCAGCCCCAGCATTTT.